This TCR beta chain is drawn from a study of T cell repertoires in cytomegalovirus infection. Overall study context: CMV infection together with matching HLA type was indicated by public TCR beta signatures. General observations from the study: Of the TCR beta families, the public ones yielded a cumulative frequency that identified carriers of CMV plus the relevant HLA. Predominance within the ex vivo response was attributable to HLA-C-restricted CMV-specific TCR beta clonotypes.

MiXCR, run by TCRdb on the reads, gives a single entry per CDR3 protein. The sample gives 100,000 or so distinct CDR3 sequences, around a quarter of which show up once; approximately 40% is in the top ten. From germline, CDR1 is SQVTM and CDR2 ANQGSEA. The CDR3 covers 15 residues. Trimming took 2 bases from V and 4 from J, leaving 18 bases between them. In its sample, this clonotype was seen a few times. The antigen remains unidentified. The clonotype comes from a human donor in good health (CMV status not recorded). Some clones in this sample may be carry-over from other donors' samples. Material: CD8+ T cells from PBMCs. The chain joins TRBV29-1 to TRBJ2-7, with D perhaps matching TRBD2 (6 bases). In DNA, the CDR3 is TGCAGCGTTGAACAGTGGGGGGTAAGGGAGTACGAGCAGTACTTC. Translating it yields CSVEQWGVREYEQYF.